This T cell receptor (beta chain) was captured in a study of OX40 agonist ivuxolimab in advanced cancers. Looking at the study overall: The costimulatory receptor OX40 (CD134) was targeted by ivuxolimab, a fully human IgG2 agonistic monoclonal antibody. The paper describes the monotherapy dose-escalation part (N ≈ 49 patients) of the phase I trial of ivuxolimab. The dose-escalation cohort was about 83% male with a mean age of about 58 years, ranging from 23 to 79. The point of sequencing TCRbeta in the periphery was to test whether ivuxolimab changed TCR sequence diversity and drove clonal T-cell expansion. Intravenous ivuxolimab was administered to patients every 2 weeks at six dose levels: 0.01, 0.1, 0.3, 1.5, 3 and 10 mg/kg. Prior anti-PD-1, anti-PD-L1 or anti-CTLA-4 therapy was permitted, and checkpoint inhibitors had been received by about 36% of dose-escalation patients. Of the roughly 51 patients in dose escalation, 19 had hepatocellular carcinoma, some 15 had melanoma, 9 had renal cell carcinoma and 9 had head and neck cancer. Three dose-escalation patients achieved partial responses, one with hepatocellular carcinoma and two with cutaneous melanoma. Overall results and qualifications from the work: In the 0.1-3.0 mg/kg groups, partial responders were among the patients with the lowest normalized peripheral clonal expansion, particularly in CD8+ T cells. Low levels of normalized T-cell clonal expansion were also seen in some nonresponding patients. Which antigens the clonally expanded peripheral T cells were specific for was not determined. At doses of 0.1 to 3.0 mg/kg, clonal expansion of both CD4+ and CD8+ blood T cells was observed from baseline to week 6. After ivuxolimab, more expanded clones were found on average in CD8+ T cells than in CD4+ T cells.

On this clone itself: Its antigen is still unknown. Per-base qualities were not stored, and no clone one base away is much larger.

From the cysteine through the phenylalanine, the CDR3 covers 19 amino acids. Only the CDR3 DNA is retained, 57 bases long and in frame from the first base. For sequencing of the TCRbeta CDR3 region, genomic DNA was extracted from the sorted cells. TCRbeta CDR3 regions were sequenced using the immunoSEQ Assay. TCRdb mirrors the immuneACCESS table, restricted to in-frame sequences. Some clones are absent from its copies; in checked studies, under half trace to an unresolved V gene, and the reason for the others is unknown. The sample data list about 140,000 clones, and roughly 91% of these were observed just once. Approximately 0.99% of the sample is in the top ten clones. The trial excluded patients who had a history of autoimmune disease or who were on systemic immunosuppression. Peripheral blood for TCR sequencing was collected from all dose cohorts at baseline, on cycle 4 day 1, and on cycle 7 day 1. The samples were taken from a phase I, first-in-human, multicenter, open-label dose-escalation trial of ivuxolimab. Adults with locally advanced or metastatic melanoma, renal cell, hepatocellular, or head and neck squamous cell carcinoma were enrolled in the trial. CD4+ and CD8+ T cells were sorted separately from peripheral blood before TCR sequencing.

The chain joins TRBV21-1 to TRBJ2-6. TRBV21-1 is tagged as a pseudogene. The receptor's source is an adult with an advanced solid tumor such as melanoma, head and neck, liver or kidney cancer. Here the sequenced sample was CD4+ or CD8+ T cells sorted from blood, taken in a trial of the OX40 agonist ivuxolimab. CDR3 region: CASSNPGTETPAGANVLTF. The DNA sequence follows: TGTGCCAGCAGCAACCCCGGGACGGAGACCCCCGCTGGGGCCAACGTCCTGACTTTC.